This TCR beta chain was found in a study of human T cells and chemical hapten exposure. Study background: Small volume differences among pooled libraries mainly caused per-sample TCR yield variation. Study observations and caveats: Counts of TCRs above 1 in 1000 frequency stayed unchanged with DPC sensitization.

Whole blood, unfractionated, served as the material for total RNA extraction. In this sample, this clonotype turned up many times. Its antigen is not known. Within the library, unique molecular identifiers were attached to each individual cDNA molecule. In the source study's methods: Ranging from roughly 23,224 to 700,000, TCR counts per sample had a median value of around 94,000. Each CDR3 protein is one row after TCRdb ran MiXCR on the 5' RACE reads. What appears here as the V and J calls and clone size reflects TCRdb's work, not the paper's. The sample shows roughly 82,000 distinct CDR3 sequences, more than 15% of them seen only once. The CDR3 sequence is 13 residues long. Germline lookup yields CDR1 DFQATT and CDR2 SNEGSKA (reference sequence). V was trimmed by 4 bases and J by 0 bases, leaving 9 bases between them.

This receptor was taken from a female donor in good health. The chain links TRBV20-1 to TRBJ1-2; a weak D match, TRBD1 (5 bases). CDR3 bases: TGCAGTGCTACAGGGACGGCTAACTATGGCTACACCTTC. It codes for CSATGTANYGYTF.